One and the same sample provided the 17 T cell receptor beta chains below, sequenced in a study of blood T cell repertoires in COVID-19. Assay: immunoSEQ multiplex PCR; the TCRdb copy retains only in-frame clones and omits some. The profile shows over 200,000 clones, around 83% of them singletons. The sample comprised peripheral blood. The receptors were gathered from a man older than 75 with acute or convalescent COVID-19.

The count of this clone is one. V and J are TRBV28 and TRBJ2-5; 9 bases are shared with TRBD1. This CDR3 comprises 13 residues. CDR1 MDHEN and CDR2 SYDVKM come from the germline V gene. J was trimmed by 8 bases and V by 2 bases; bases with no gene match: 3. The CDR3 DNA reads TGTGCCAGCAGTTTACCGGACAGGGGAACCCAGTACTTC. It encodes CASSLPDRGTQYF. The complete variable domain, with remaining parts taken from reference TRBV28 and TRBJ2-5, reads DVKVTQSSRYLVKRTGEKVFLECVQDMDHENMFWYRQDPGLGLRLIYFSYDVKMKEKGDIPEGYSVSREKKERFSLILESASTNQTSMYLCASSLPDRGTQYFGPGTRLLVL.

DNA for the CDR3: TGTGCCAGCTCACCCGGGACAGGAGGATTGGCCGAGCAGTACTTC. Translating it yields CASSPGTGGLAEQYF. V usage is TRBV18 and J usage is TRBJ2-7; 8 bases align to TRBD1. J lost 6 bases, V lost 3 bases, and 10 bases had no gene match. The CDR3 is 15 residues long. Germline CDR1 KGHSH, CDR2 LQKENI.

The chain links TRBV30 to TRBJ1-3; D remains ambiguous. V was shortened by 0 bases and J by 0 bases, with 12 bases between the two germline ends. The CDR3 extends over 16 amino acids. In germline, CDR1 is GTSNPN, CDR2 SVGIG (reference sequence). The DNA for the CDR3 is TGTGCCTGGAGTGTACCGGCGGGGAGCTCTGGAAACACCATATATTTT. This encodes CAWSVPAGSSGNTIYF. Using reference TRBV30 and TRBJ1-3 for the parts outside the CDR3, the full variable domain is SQTIHQWPATLVQPVGSPLSLECTVEGTSNPNLYWYRQAAGRGLQLLFYSVGIGQISSEVPQNLSASRPQDRQFILSSKKLLLSDSGFYLCAWSVPAGSSGNTIYFGEGSWLTVV.

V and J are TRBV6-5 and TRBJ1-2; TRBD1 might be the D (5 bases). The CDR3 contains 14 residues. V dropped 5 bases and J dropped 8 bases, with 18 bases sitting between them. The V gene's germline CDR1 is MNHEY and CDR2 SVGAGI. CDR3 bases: TGTGCCAGCAGTAAAAAAATCGACAGTCAGGGCTACACCTTC. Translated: CASSKKIDSQGYTF.

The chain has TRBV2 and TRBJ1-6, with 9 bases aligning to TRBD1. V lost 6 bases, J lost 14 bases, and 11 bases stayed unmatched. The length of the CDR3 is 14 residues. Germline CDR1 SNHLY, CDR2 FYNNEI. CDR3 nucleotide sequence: TGTGCCAGCAGCCAAACCGGGACAGGGTGGTCCCTCCACTTT. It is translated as CASSQTGTGWSLHF.

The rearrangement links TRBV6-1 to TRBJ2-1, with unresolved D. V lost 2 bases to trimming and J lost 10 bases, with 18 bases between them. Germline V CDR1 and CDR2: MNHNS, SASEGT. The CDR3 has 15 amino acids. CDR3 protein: CASSESPILMSEQFF. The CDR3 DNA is TGTGCCAGCAGTGAATCCCCCATCCTCATGAGCGAGCAGTTCTTC.

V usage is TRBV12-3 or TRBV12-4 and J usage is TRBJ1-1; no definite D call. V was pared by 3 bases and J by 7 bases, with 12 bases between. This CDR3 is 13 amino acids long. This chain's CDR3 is CASSFGRGSEAFF. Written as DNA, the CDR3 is TGTGCCAGCAGTTTCGGTCGGGGAAGTGAAGCTTTCTTT.

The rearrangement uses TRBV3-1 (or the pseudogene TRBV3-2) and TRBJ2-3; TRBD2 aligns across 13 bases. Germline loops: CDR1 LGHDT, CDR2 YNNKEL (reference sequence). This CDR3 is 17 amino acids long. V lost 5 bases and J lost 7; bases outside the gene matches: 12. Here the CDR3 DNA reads TGTGCCAGCAGCTTGGGACTAGCGGGGCCGAATTTAAATACGCAGTATTTT. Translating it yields CASSLGLAGPNLNTQYF.

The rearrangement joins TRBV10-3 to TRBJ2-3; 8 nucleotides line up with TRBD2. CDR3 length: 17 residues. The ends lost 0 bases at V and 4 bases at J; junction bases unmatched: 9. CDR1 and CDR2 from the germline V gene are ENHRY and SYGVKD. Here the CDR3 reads CAISESPTSGPADTQYF. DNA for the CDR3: TGTGCCATCAGTGAGTCACCCACTAGCGGCCCTGCAGATACGCAGTATTTT.

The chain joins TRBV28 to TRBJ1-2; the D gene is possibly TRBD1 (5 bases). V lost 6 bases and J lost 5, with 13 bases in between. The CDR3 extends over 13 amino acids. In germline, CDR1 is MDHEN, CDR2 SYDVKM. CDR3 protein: CASSIRQPYGYTF. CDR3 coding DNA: TGTGCCAGCAGCATTAGACAGCCGTATGGCTACACCTTC.

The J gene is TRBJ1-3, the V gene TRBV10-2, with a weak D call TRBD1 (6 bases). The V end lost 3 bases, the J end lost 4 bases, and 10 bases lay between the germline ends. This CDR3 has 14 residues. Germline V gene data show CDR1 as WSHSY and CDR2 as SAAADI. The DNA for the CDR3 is TGCGCCAGCAGTGAAGCAGGGGCAGGAAACACCATATATTTT. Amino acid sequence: CASSEAGAGNTIYF.

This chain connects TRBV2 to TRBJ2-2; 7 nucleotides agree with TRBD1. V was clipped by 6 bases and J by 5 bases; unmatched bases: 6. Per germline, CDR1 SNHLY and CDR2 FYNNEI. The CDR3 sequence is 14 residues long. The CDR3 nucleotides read TGTGCCAGCAGCGGACAGGTTGGAACCGGGGAGCTGTTTTTT. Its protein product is CASSGQVGTGELFF.

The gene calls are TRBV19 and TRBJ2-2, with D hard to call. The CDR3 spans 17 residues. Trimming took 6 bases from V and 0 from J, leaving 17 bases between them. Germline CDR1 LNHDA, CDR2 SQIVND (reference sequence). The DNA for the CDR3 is TGTGCCAGTAGGGATTATCTCAACCGGGCGAACACCGGGGAGCTGTTTTTT. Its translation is CASRDYLNRANTGELFF.

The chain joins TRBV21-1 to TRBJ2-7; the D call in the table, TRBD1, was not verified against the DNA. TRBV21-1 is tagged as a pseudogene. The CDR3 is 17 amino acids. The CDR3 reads CASSNRFRGMGSYEQYF. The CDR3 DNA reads TGTGCCAGCAGCAATCGTTTTAGGGGGATGGGGTCCTACGAGCAGTACTTC.

CDR3 nucleotide sequence: TGTGCCAGCTCACCACTCGGGACAGGGAACACCGGGGAGCTGTTTTTT. Its protein product is CASSPLGTGNTGELFF. The V call is TRBV18, the J call TRBJ2-2; TRBD1 agrees at 8 bases. The junction had 2 bases not matched to a gene; V was cut back by 1 base and J by 1 base. The CDR3 loop spans 16 amino acids. From germline, CDR1 is KGHSH and CDR2 LQKENI.

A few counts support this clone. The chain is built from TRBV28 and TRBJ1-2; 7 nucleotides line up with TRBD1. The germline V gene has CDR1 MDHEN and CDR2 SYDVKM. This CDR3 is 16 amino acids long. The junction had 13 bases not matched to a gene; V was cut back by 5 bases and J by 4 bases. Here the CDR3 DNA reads TGTGCCAGCAGTCGAATAGGGGGCGGAGTGGCCTATGGCTACACCTTC. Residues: CASSRIGGGVAYGYTF.

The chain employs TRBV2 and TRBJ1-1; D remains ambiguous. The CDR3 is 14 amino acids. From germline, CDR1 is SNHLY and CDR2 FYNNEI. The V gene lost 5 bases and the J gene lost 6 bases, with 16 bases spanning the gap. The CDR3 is CASSLGGRSAEAFF. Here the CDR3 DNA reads TGTGCCAGCAGTCTTGGAGGCCGGAGCGCTGAAGCTTTCTTT.